Described below is a single T cell receptor beta chain sequence and its context. This specimen belongs to a study of technical replicates of blood from a handful of donors. Germline assignment: CDR1 SGHTA and CDR2 FQGNSA. This CDR3 comprises 14 residues. Between the trimmed V and J ends, which lost 3 bases and 6 bases, there was a span of 13 bases. The repertoire was sequenced with immunoSEQ multiplex PCR; TCRdb's copy has only in-frame clones and lacks some. The data contain fewer than 65,000 clones, about 87% of them singletons. Material: PBMCs. V is TRBV7-2 and J is TRBJ2-3; D perhaps matches TRBD2 (6 bases). The sequence was collected from a human donor in good health. Some clones in this sample may be carry-over from other donors' samples. In DNA form, the CDR3 reads TGTGCCAGCAGCTTGCGGCTAGGAGGGGATACGCAGTATTTT. Translation gives CASSLRLGGDTQYF.